The next 10 T cell receptor beta chains were all read from a single sample in a study of vaccination and CD4 T cells after COVID-19. These receptors have no known antigen. Treatment indicated: roughly 10-day PBMC culture with coronavirus spike peptide pools or control peptides (ViraFEST assay). Sequencing of cultured CD4+ T cell DNA used the Oncomine TCR Beta short-read assay. TCRdb itself ran the PCR reads through MiXCR, one entry per CDR3 protein. The table records fewer than 15,000 distinct CDR3 sequences, about 43% of them present only once. Sequenced: CD4+ T cells from blood, cultured in vitro. These receptors all come from a human donor who had recovered from COVID-19.

This clonotype was seen more than once but under ten times. The gene calls are TRBV20-1 and TRBJ2-1; 11 bases line up with TRBD2. This CDR3 is 15 amino acids long. V lost 3 bases to trimming and J lost 2 bases; unmatched junction nucleotides: 3. From germline, CDR1 is DFQATT and CDR2 SNEGSKA (reference sequence). The CDR3 loop reads CSASGSGRAYNEQFF. The CDR3 DNA follows: TGCAGTGCTAGTGGTAGCGGGAGGGCCTACAATGAGCAGTTCTTC.

This rearrangement joins TRBV20-1 to TRBJ2-3, with D perhaps matching TRBD2 (6 bases). The V and J ends lost 2 bases and 6 bases respectively, with 15 bases between them. The V gene's germline CDR1 is DFQATT and CDR2 SNEGSKA (reference sequence). The CDR3 is 14 residues long. The CDR3, as DNA: TGCAGTGCTAGACTAGCGTTGGGGCGGGATACGCAGTATTTT. This codes for CSARLALGRDTQYF.

This chain links TRBV6-5 with TRBJ1-5; D possibly corresponds to TRBD1 (5 bases). This CDR3 is 16 amino acids long. Per germline, CDR1 MNHEY and CDR2 SVGAGI. The V end was cut by 0 bases, the J end by 6 bases, with 15 bases between. DNA of the CDR3: TGTGCCAGCAGTTACTCGAAGTCCAGGGTTCGTCAGCCCCAGCATTTT. Translating it yields CASSYSKSRVRQPQHF.

This clonotype showed up just a few times. This chain joins TRBV12-3 or TRBV12-4 and TRBJ2-7; 8 bases align to TRBD1. With 5 bases clipped from V and 2 bases from J, the junction kept 8 bases outside the gene matches. This CDR3 region has 15 residues. This chain's CDR3 is CASSLGTGMTYEQYF. In nucleotides, the CDR3 is TGTGCCAGCAGTCTAGGGACAGGAATGACCTACGAGCAGTACTTC.

This clonotype was counted between two and nine times. The chain links TRBV27 to TRBJ2-2; D gene ambiguous. Germline CDR1 is MNHEY and CDR2 is SMNVEV (reference sequence). The CDR3 runs to 13 residues. The V end lost 5 bases, the J end lost 7 bases, and 11 bases lay between the germline ends. The CDR3 nucleotides are TGTGCCAGCAGTCTCCGCCCATACGGGGAGCTGTTTTTT. Amino acids: CASSLRPYGELFF.

This clonotype was observed a few times. This rearrangement joins TRBV20-1 to TRBJ1-1, with 7 bases aligning to TRBD1. This CDR3 region has 15 residues. V dropped 1 base and J dropped 4; count of bases not matched to a gene: 9. The germline V gene has CDR1 DFQATT and CDR2 SNEGSKA (reference sequence). The CDR3 coding sequence is TGCAGTGCTAGAGGGAAGACAGGGTTGGGCACTGAAGCTTTCTTT. It encodes CSARGKTGLGTEAFF.

In this sample, this clonotype turned up a few times. In DNA, the CDR3 is TGTGCCAGCAGAGATACAAGCTCTGGGGAGCAGTACTTC. It yields the protein CASRDTSSGEQYF. The chain is built from TRBV2 and TRBJ2-7; D gene uncertain. Germline CDR1 and CDR2: SNHLY and FYNNEI. This CDR3 spans 13 amino acids. V was clipped by 6 bases and J by 7 bases, with 16 bases between them.

This clonotype was detected once. The genes are TRBV2 and TRBJ2-4; D perhaps matches TRBD2 (6 bases). Trimming pared 2 bases from V and 1 base from J, leaving 9 bases between. Looked up from germline, CDR1 is SNHLY and CDR2 is FYNNEI. This CDR3 spans 15 amino acids. CDR3 loop: CASSEWGDAKNIQYF. The CDR3 coding sequence is TGTGCCAGCAGTGAATGGGGGGACGCCAAAAACATTCAGTACTTC.

The chain joins TRBV6-1 to TRBJ1-1; weak D call: TRBD1 (6 bases). Trimming took off 5 bases at V and 5 bases at J, with 12 bases between the two ends. This CDR3 is built from 13 residues. Germline CDR1 reads MNHNS; CDR2 reads SASEGT. CDR3 amino acids: CASSRKRGTEAFF. As DNA, the CDR3 is TGTGCCAGCAGTCGAAAAAGGGGGACTGAAGCTTTCTTT.

As DNA, the CDR3 is TGTGCCAGCAGCCAAGGACTACTTCTACAAGAGACCCAGTACTTC. This translates into CASSQGLLLQETQYF. V gene TRBV14 combines with J gene TRBJ2-5, with D possibly matching TRBD2 (5 bases). CDR3 length equals 15 residues. V dropped 1 base and J dropped 2 bases, with 11 bases sitting between them. Germline assignment: CDR1 SGHDN and CDR2 FVKESK.